This TCR beta chain was captured by sequencing in a study of radiation and T cells in renal cell carcinoma. Study background: Nephrectomy followed 15 Gy stereotactic body radiation by 4 weeks.

Assay: immunoSEQ multiplex PCR; the TCRdb copy retains only in-frame clones and omits some. This sample yields about 58,000 clones, of which roughly four fifths are seen a single time; about 7% belongs to the top ten. Trimming took 4 bases from V and 8 from J, leaving 20 bases between them. Germline V lookup: CDR1 SGHTA, CDR2 FQGNSA. The CDR3 extends over 15 amino acids. General study results and limits: Top tumor clonotypes rose in blood 2 weeks post-radiation, then contracted.

This sample's time point: blood 2 weeks post-SBRT. Treatment reported: 15 Gy SBRT to primary tumor, nephrectomy 4 weeks later. Radiation-treated patients gave blood at baseline, week 2 and week 4. This renal cell carcinoma was of the clear cell type. Concerning this clone itself: The antigen is undetermined.

The receptor was derived from a man aged 60-69 years with renal cell carcinoma. This sequence joins TRBV7-2 and TRBJ1-2; no definite D call. Here the sequenced sample was blood, taken from a patient whose treatment included radiotherapy and nephrectomy. In DNA, the CDR3 is TGTGCCAGCAGCTCAGCACCGGGATCCCCAGCCGGCTACACCTTC. It translates to CASSSAPGSPAGYTF.